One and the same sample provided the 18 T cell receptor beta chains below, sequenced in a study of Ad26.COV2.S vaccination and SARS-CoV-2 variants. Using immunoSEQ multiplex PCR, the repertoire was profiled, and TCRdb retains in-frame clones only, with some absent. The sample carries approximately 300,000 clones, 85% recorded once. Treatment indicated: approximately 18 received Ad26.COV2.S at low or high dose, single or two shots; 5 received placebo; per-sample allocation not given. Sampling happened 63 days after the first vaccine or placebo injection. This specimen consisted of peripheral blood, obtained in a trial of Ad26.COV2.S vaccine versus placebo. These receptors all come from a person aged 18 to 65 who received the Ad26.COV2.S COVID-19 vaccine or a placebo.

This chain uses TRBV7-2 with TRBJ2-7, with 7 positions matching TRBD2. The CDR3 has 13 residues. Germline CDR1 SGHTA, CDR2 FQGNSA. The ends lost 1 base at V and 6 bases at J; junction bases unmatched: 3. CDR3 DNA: TGTGCCAGCAGCTTAGAAGTAGCGGGCGAGCAGTACTTC. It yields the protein CASSLEVAGEQYF.

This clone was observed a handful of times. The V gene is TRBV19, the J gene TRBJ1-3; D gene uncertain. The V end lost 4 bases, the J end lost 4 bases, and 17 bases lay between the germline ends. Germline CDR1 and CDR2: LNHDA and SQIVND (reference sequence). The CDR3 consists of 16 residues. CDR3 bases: TGTGCCAGTAGTACCGGGCCTCCTCACCCCGGAAACACCATATATTTT. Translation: CASSTGPPHPGNTIYF. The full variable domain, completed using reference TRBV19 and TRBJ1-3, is DGGITQSPKYLFRKEGQNVTLSCEQNLNHDAMYWYRQDPGQGLRLIYYSQIVNDFQKGDIAEGYSVSREKKESFPLTVTSAQKNPTAFYLCASSTGPPHPGNTIYFGEGSWLTVV.

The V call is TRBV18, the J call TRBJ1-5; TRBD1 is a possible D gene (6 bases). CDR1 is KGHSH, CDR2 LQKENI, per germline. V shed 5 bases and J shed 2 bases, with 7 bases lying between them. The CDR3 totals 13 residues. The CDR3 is CASSAGGNQPQHF. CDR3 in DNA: TGTGCCAGCTCAGCAGGGGGCAATCAGCCCCAGCATTTT.

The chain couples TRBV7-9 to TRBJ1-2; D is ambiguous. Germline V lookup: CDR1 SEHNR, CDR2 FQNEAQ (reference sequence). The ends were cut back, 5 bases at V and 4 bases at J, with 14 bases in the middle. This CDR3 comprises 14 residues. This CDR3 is CASSPWEEVYGYTF. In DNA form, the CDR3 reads TGTGCCAGCAGCCCTTGGGAGGAGGTCTATGGCTACACCTTC. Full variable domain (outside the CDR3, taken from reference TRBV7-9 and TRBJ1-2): DTGVSQNPRHKITKRGQNVTFRCDPISEHNRLYWYRQTLGQGPEFLTYFQNEAQLEKSRLLSDRFSAERPKGSFSTLEIQRTEQGDSAMYLCASSPWEEVYGYTFGSGTRLTVV.

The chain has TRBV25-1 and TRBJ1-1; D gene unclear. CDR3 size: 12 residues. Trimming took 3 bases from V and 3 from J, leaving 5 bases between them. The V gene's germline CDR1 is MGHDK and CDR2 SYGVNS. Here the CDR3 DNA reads TGTGCCAGCAGTGATTTGTACACTGAAGCTTTCTTT. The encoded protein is CASSDLYTEAFF.

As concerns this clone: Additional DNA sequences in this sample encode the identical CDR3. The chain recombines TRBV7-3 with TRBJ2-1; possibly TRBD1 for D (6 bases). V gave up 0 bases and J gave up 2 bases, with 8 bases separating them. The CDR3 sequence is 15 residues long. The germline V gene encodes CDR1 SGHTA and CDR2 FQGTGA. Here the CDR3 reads CASSLTSGAYNEQFF. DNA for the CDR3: TGTGCCAGCAGCTTAACGTCAGGGGCCTACAATGAGCAGTTCTTC.

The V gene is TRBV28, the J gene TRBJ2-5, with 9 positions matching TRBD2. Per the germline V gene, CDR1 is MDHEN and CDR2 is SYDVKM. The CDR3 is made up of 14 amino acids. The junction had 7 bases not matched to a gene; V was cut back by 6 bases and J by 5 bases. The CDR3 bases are TGTGCCAGCAGCGCAGCGGGGGGCCCGGAGACCCAGTACTTC. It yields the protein CASSAAGGPETQYF.

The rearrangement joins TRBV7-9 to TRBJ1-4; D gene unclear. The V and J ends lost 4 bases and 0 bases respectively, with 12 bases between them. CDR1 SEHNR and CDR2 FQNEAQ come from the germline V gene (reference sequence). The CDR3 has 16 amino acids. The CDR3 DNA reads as TGTGCCAGCAGCTCTTCCCAGCAAGCAACTAATGAAAAACTGTTTTTT. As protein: CASSSSQQATNEKLFF.

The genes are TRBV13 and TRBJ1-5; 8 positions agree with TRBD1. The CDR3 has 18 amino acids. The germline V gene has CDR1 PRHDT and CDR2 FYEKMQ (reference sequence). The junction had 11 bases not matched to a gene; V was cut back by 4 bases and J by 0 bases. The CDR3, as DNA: TGTGCCAGCAGCTCCCACATCGACAGGGGTTATAGCAATCAGCCCCAGCATTTT. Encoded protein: CASSSHIDRGYSNQPQHF. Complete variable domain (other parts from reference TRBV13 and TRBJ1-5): AAGVIQSPRHLIKEKRETATLKCYPIPRHDTVYWYQQGPGQDPQFLISFYEKMQSDKGSIPDRFSAQQFSDYHSELNMSSLELGDSALYFCASSSHIDRGYSNQPQHFGDGTRLSIL.

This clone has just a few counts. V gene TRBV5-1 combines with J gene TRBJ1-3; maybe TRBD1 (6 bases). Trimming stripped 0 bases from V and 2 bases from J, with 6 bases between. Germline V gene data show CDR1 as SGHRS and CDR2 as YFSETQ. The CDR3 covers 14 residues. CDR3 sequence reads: CASSLGTAGNTIYF. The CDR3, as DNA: TGCGCCAGCAGCTTGGGGACAGCTGGAAACACCATATATTTT.

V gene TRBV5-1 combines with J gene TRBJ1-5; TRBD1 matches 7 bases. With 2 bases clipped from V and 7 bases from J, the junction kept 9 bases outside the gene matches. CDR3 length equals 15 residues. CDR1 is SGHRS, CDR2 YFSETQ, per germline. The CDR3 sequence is CASSFGTDVSQPQHF. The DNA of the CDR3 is TGCGCCAGCAGCTTCGGGACAGACGTAAGCCAGCCCCAGCATTTT.

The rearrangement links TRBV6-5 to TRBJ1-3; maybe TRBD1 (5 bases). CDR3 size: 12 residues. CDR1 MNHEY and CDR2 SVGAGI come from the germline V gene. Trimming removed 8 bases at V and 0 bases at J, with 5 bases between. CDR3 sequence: CASGTSGNTIYF. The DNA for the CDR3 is TGTGCCAGCGGGACCTCTGGAAACACCATATATTTT.

The CDR3 is CASSPRLAPNQETQYF. The CDR3 region has the DNA TGTGCCAGCAGCCCGCGACTAGCGCCAAACCAAGAGACCCAGTACTTC. V gene TRBV11-2 combines with J gene TRBJ2-5, with 8 bases that match TRBD2. Germline CDR1 reads SGHAT; CDR2 reads FQNNGV. The CDR3 sequence is 16 residues long. V lost 5 bases, J lost 0 bases, and 8 bases stayed unmatched.

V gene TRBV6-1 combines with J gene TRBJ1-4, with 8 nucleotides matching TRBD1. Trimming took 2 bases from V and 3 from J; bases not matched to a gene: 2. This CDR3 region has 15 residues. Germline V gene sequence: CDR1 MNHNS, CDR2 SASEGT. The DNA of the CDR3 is TGTGCCAGCAGTGAACTCAGGGGGCCTAATGAAAAACTGTTTTTT. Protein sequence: CASSELRGPNEKLFF.

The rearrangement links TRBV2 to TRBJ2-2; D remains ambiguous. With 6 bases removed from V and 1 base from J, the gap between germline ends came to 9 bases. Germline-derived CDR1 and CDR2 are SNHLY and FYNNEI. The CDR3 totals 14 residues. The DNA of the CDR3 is TGTGCCAGCAGGCGAGGAATGAACACCGGGGAGCTGTTTTTT. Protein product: CASRRGMNTGELFF.

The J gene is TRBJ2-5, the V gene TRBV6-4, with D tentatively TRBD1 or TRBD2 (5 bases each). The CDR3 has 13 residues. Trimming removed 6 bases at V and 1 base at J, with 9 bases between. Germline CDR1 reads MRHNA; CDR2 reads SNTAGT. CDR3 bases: TGTGCCAGCAGCCGGGACCGCCAAGAGACCCAGTACTTC. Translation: CASSRDRQETQYF.

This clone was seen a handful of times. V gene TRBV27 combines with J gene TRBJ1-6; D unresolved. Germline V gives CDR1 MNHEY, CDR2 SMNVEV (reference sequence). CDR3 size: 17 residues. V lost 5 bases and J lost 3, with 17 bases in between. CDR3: CASSPPSKAGYNSPLHF. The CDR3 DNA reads TGTGCCAGCAGTCCCCCAAGCAAGGCAGGCTATAATTCACCCCTCCACTTT.

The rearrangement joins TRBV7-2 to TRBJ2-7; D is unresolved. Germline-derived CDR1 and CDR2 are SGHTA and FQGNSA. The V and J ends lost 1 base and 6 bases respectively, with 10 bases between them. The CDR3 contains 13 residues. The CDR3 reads CASSLVGFGEQYF. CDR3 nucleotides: TGTGCCAGCAGCTTAGTAGGGTTTGGCGAGCAGTACTTC.